This T cell receptor (beta chain) was captured in a study of cytomegalovirus exposure and HLA in healthy donors. Germline V gives CDR1 SEHNR, CDR2 FQNEAQ (reference sequence). V was trimmed by 5 bases and J by 0 bases, leaving 9 bases between them. CDR3 size: 14 residues. This PCR relied on a set of 60 Vbeta primers and 13 Jbeta primers. Some clones are missing from TCRdb's copy, which holds only in-frame ones; the method was immunoSEQ multiplex PCR. In the table there are 90,000 or so clones, less than 85% of which are singletons. Material for sequencing was PBMCs. This receptor was identified in a man aged 60-69 years in good health and CMV-seronegative. The chain recombines TRBV7-9 with TRBJ2-3, with D possibly matching TRBD2 (5 bases). The CDR3 DNA sequence: TGTGCCAGCAGCCCAGGACTGAGCACAGATACGCAGTATTTT. This sequence encodes CASSPGLSTDTQYF. Combining the CDR3 with reference TRBV7-9 and TRBJ2-3 gives the whole variable domain DTGVSQNPRHKITKRGQNVTFRCDPISEHNRLYWYRQTLGQGPEFLTYFQNEAQLEKSRLLSDRFSAERPKGSFSTLEIQRTEQGDSAMYLCASSPGLSTDTQYFGPGTRLTVL.